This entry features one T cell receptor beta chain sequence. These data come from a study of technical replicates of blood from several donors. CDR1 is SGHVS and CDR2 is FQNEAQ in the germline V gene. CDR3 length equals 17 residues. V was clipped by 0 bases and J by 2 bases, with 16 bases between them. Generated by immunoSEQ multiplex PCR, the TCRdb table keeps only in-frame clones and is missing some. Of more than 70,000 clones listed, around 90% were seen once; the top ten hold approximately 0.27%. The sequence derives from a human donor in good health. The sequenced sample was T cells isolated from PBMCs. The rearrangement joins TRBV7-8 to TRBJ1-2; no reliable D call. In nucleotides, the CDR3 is TGTGCCAGCAGCTTAGCGAAGTTAGGCGCGGCGAACTATGGCTACACCTTC. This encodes CASSLAKLGAANYGYTF.